This T cell receptor (beta chain) was sequenced in a study of T cell responses to AZD1222 COVID-19 vaccine. This CDR3 comprises 13 residues. CDR1 and CDR2 (germline): LNHDA, SQIVND (reference sequence). V dropped 7 bases and J dropped 1; count of bases not matched to a gene: 2. Generated by immunoSEQ multiplex PCR, the TCRdb table keeps only in-frame clones and is missing some. The sample has approximately 220,000 clones, just over 90% seen once. The chain recombines TRBV19 with TRBJ1-1; 8 bases agree with TRBD1. The source was peripheral blood, collected on day 0 of MenACWY control vaccination. This receptor was identified in an adult in good health. CDR3 in amino acids: CASKTGANTEAFF. Here the CDR3 DNA reads TGTGCCAGTAAGACAGGGGCGAACACTGAAGCTTTCTTT.